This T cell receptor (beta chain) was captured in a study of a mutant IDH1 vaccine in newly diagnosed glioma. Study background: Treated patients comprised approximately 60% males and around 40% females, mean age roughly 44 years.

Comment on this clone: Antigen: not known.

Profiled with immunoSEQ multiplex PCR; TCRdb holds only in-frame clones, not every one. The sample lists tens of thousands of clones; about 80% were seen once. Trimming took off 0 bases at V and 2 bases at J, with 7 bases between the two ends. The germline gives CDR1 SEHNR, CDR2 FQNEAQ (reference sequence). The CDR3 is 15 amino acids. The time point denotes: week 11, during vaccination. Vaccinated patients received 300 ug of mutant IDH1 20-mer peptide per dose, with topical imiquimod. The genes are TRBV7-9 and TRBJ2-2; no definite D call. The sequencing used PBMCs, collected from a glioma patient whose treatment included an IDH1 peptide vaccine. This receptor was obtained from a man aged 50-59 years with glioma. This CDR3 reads CASSLAGSNTGELFF. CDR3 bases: TGTGCCAGCAGCTTAGCAGGCAGCAACACCGGGGAGCTGTTTTTT.